This T cell receptor beta chain originates from a study of siplizumab effects on memory and regulatory T cells. General study results and limits: Siplizumab caused a significant drop in alloreactive sequences traceable to unstimulated CD4+ memory cells. Researchers could not give a naive or memory phenotype to roughly 80-97% of proliferating CD4+ or CD8+ clones.

The data were produced by immunoSEQ multiplex PCR, yet TCRdb's version contains in-frame clones alone and is incomplete. This sample carries 95,000 to 100,000 clones, roughly 91% of them seen once, and the ten largest clones take approximately 12%. As concerns this clone: As yet, its antigen is unknown.

V was trimmed by 5 bases and J by 4 bases, leaving 14 bases between them. The CDR3 covers 14 residues. Germline lookup yields CDR1 MDHEN and CDR2 SYDVKM. This receptor was taken from a human donor in good health. Sequenced input: non-Treg CD4+ T cells sorted from blood. This sequence joins TRBV28 and TRBJ1-2; D may be TRBD1 (5 bases). The CDR3 loop reads CASSDPQGSYGYTF. The DNA for the CDR3 is TGTGCCAGCAGTGATCCGCAGGGTTCCTATGGCTACACCTTC.